The sequence of this T cell receptor (beta chain) was determined in a study of T cell repertoires in cytomegalovirus infection. Each CDR3 protein is one row after TCRdb ran MiXCR on the reads. The sample lists 200,000 to 300,000 distinct CDR3 sequences; roughly 10% were seen once. The CDR3 covers 18 residues. From germline, CDR1 is MDHEN and CDR2 SYDVKM. Trimming removed 2 bases at V and 0 bases at J, with 17 bases between. The receptor was isolated from a human donor in good health (CMV status not recorded). Some clones in this sample may be carry-over from other donors' samples. The rearrangement joins TRBV28 to TRBJ1-3; possibly TRBD1 for D (6 bases). The sample comprised PBMCs. CDR3: CASSLIGLDRPSGNTIYF. CDR3 nucleotide sequence: TGTGCCAGCAGTTTAATTGGCCTTGACAGGCCCTCTGGAAACACCATATATTTT.